The clone carrying this T cell receptor (beta chain) showed up many times. What it recognizes is unknown. This sample is part of a study of regulatory T cells in long-lasting Graves disease. To make TCR beta libraries, researchers used iRepertoire HTBI primers and Arm-PCR of CDR3 regions. Original analysis: Identification across samples found approximately 60 TRBV and 15 or so TRBJ segments. Each CDR3 protein is one row after TCRdb ran MiXCR on the multiplex PCR reads. In this record, the V and J calls reflect TCRdb's handling and not the investigators' own analysis. Of 300,000 to 500,000 distinct CDR3 sequences listed, under 25% are singletons. Time point of the sample: persistent/refractory GD, antithyroid drugs over 5 years with positive TRAb. Generation of the TCR library employed RNA extracted from PBMCs. Whole-study results and caveats: Results may be inaccurate due to the small sample size.

This receptor was taken from a female donor with Graves disease. Sample: peripheral blood mononuclear cells (PBMCs), taken when the disease was refractory, from a patient treated with antithyroid drugs.

The CDR3 region has the DNA TGTGCCAGCAGTCCGACACAGCGGGAGTCTTACGAGCAGTACTTC. It specifies CASSPTQRESYEQYF. The V gene is TRBV28, the J gene TRBJ2-7; 8 bases are shared with TRBD2. Unmatched junction bases numbered 10, after V lost 5 bases and J lost 4 bases. The germline CDR1 and CDR2 sequences are MDHEN and SYDVKM. The CDR3 is 15 amino acids.